The text below deals with one TCR beta chain. What it recognizes is unknown. Naive CD8 cells comprised CD45RO-negative, CCR7-positively selected cells, excluding terminally differentiated effector memory CD45RA+ cells. Nashville, Tennessee was home to all donors, who were Caucasian adults. Deep-level assay runs were performed. Roughly 200 ng DNA, about 28,000 T cell genomes, went into each sorted-subset replicate PCR. The protocol was immunoSEQ multiplex PCR, while the TCRdb copy is restricted to in-frame clones and leaves out a portion. The repertoire holds some 740,000 clones, around 92% seen once, with around 24% in the top ten. Trimming cost V 5 bases and J 2 bases, with 10 bases left between them. CDR1 and CDR2 from the germline V gene are SGHVS and FQNEAQ. The CDR3 is 15 amino acids. This specimen comes from a study of shared clonotypes between healthy human individuals. Study-wide points: Generation of non-shared clonotypes was less probable than generation of clonotypes shared by all four donors.

The source of this sequence is a man aged 25-45 years in good health. The V gene is TRBV7-8, the J gene TRBJ2-6; the D is unclear. Source material: naive CD8+ T cells sorted from blood. CDR3 DNA sequence: TGTGCCAGCAGCCCCCCTATCCCTGGGGCCAACGTCCTGACTTTC. This translates into CASSPPIPGANVLTF.